Shown below are 9 T cell receptor beta chains from a single sample sequenced in a study of T cell repertoires in cytomegalovirus infection. No antigen has been assigned to these receptors. Each CDR3 protein gets one entry after TCRdb re-called the reads with MiXCR. Seen here are about 130,000 distinct CDR3 sequences, approximately 30% observed once, and the top ten hold roughly 50%. This sample comprised CD8+ T cells from cultured PBMCs, obtained from culture after CMV antigen stimulation. The receptors were gathered from a human donor in good health (CMV status not recorded). Some clones in this sample may be carry-over from other donors' samples.

This clonotype was counted only a few times. This chain joins TRBV7-8 and TRBJ1-3; possibly TRBD1 for D (5 bases). This CDR3 has 14 amino acids. Germline loops: CDR1 SGHVS, CDR2 FQNEAQ. Trimming removed 5 bases from V and 4 bases from J, with 12 bases in between. The chain's CDR3 is CASSGRQSGNTIYF. In DNA, the CDR3 is TGTGCCAGCAGCGGACGACAGAGCGGAAACACCATATATTTT.

This clonotype was recorded a few times. The chain employs TRBV27 and TRBJ1-6, with D hard to call. The CDR3 spans 16 residues. The V gene's germline CDR1 is MNHEY and CDR2 SMNVEV (reference sequence). V was pared by 10 bases and J by 0 bases, with 16 bases between. The DNA for the CDR3 is TGTGCCACCCAAGCCTATTTTAGCTCCTATAATTCACCCCTCCACTTT. Protein product: CATQAYFSSYNSPLHF.

CDR3 in DNA: TGTGCCAGCAGTTTAGAATGGACCAAGTTCTATGAGCAGTTCTTC. Translation: CASSLEWTKFYEQFF. The chain couples TRBV12-3 or TRBV12-4 to TRBJ2-1, with D hard to call. The CDR3 length is 15 residues. With 1 base removed from V and 8 bases from J, the gap between germline ends came to 15 bases.

The CDR3 DNA is TGTGCCAGCAACCACAGGGGGAGAACAGATACGCAGTATTTT. Translation: CASNHRGRTDTQYF. The chain couples TRBV6-1 to TRBJ2-3; 8 positions agree with TRBD1. V was clipped by 7 bases and J by 3 bases; unmatched bases: 6. Germline lookup yields CDR1 MNHNS and CDR2 SASEGT. The CDR3 is 14 residues long.

This clonotype was counted many times. V is TRBV6-4 and J is TRBJ1-2, with 10 bases lining up with TRBD1. The germline CDR1 and CDR2 sequences are MRHNA and SNTAGT. With V trimmed by 4 bases and J by 7 bases, 6 bases remained unmatched. This CDR3 region has 14 residues. For the CDR3, the DNA is TGTGCCAGCAGTGGAAGACAGGGGGCTGGTGGCTACACCTTC. Translated, it gives CASSGRQGAGGYTF.

The genes are TRBV5-6 and TRBJ1-1, with D unclear. Trimming took 0 bases from V and 3 from J, leaving 9 bases between them. CDR1 is SGHDT, CDR2 YYEEEE, per germline. The CDR3 spans 14 residues. The CDR3 DNA sequence: TGTGCCAGCAGCTTGGTATTCTGGGACACTGAAGCTTTCTTT. This codes for CASSLVFWDTEAFF.

The genes are TRBV12-3 or TRBV12-4 and TRBJ2-1; perhaps TRBD1 as D (6 bases). The CDR3 contains 16 residues. Trimming stripped 4 bases from V and 0 bases from J, with 13 bases between. The CDR3, as DNA: TGTGCCAGCAGTTCAGGGACACCGGCCTCCTACAATGAGCAGTTCTTC. This sequence encodes CASSSGTPASYNEQFF.

The chain is built from TRBV28 and TRBJ1-2; no reliable D call. Trimming shortened V by 7 bases and J by 0 bases, and 12 bases separated the two germline ends. Germline V gives CDR1 MDHEN, CDR2 SYDVKM. The CDR3 has 14 amino acids. CDR3 DNA: TGTGCCAGCACCCGAGGTGGTCCTAACTATGGCTACACCTTC. This sequence encodes CASTRGGPNYGYTF.

The chain links TRBV27 to TRBJ2-7, with 8 bases aligning to TRBD1. The V and J ends lost 5 bases and 0 bases, in that order; junction bases with no gene match: 12. Per germline, CDR1 MNHEY and CDR2 SMNVEV (reference sequence). The CDR3 sequence is 17 residues long. CDR3 nucleotide sequence: TGTGCCAGCAGTCAACCCGTCAGGGGGCCCTTCTCCTACGAGCAGTACTTC. Its protein product is CASSQPVRGPFSYEQYF.